This TCR beta chain was captured in a study of shared clonotypes between healthy human individuals. Trimming pared 4 bases from V and 0 bases from J, leaving 15 bases between. Germline V CDR1 and CDR2: MNHNY, SVGAGI (reference sequence). This CDR3 comprises 16 residues. Selected positively for CCR7 and CD45RO-negative, naive CD8 cells excluded terminally differentiated effector memory CD45RA+ cells. HIV-negative, healthy adults without recent acute infections or vaccinations were the donors. Each subset's genomic DNA was shared equally among a number of immunoSEQ plates. Each sorted subset replicate got 200 ng genomic DNA, roughly 30,000 genomes. Produced via immunoSEQ multiplex PCR; TCRdb's table is partial and in-frame only. The sample carries about 2.2 million clones, roughly 91% recorded once.

J is TRBJ1-1 and V is TRBV6-6; a possible D gene is TRBD1 (5 bases). The TCR comes from a young man in good health. Some clones in this sample may be carry-over from other donors' samples. Sample: naive CD8+ T cells from PBMCs. CDR3 DNA sequence: TGTGCCAGCAGTTTTCCCCCCAGGGTTATGAACACTGAAGCTTTCTTT. This translates into CASSFPPRVMNTEAFF.